A single sample is the source of the 11 T cell receptor beta chains below, sequenced in a study of cytomegalovirus exposure and HLA in healthy donors. Clones were sequenced by immunoSEQ multiplex PCR, and TCRdb holds only the in-frame ones, with some missing. The sample shows approximately 200,000 clones, around 84% of them seen only once. The material sequenced was PBMCs. The receptors were sampled from a woman between 25 and 40 years old in good health and CMV-seropositive.

This chain joins TRBV15 and TRBJ2-7, with D maybe TRBD2 (5 bases). The CDR3 covers 15 residues. V shed 3 bases and J shed 1 base, with 13 bases lying between them. CDR1 is LNHNV and CDR2 is YYDKDF in the germline V gene (reference sequence). The CDR3 protein is CATSSGTRPSYEQYF. CDR3 coding DNA: TGTGCCACCAGCAGCGGAACTAGACCTTCCTACGAGCAGTACTTC.

The chain joins TRBV5-1 to TRBJ1-3, with TRBD1 matching 7 bases. In germline, CDR1 is SGHRS, CDR2 YFSETQ. The CDR3 is 16 amino acids. The J segment lost 4 bases and the V segment lost 4 bases, leaving 11 bases of the junction unmatched. CDR3 coding DNA: TGCGCCAGCAGCCCAACCCGACAGGGTGGGGGAAACACCATATATTTT. This translates into CASSPTRQGGGNTIYF.

This chain connects TRBV6-4 to TRBJ1-1; no clear D. The germline CDR1 and CDR2 sequences are MRHNA and SNTAGT. The CDR3 covers 14 residues. The V end lost 5 bases, the J end lost 2 bases, and 12 bases lay between the germline ends. In DNA form, the CDR3 reads TGTGCCAGCAGTAGCAATCCTGGTAACACTGAAGCTTTCTTT. It specifies CASSSNPGNTEAFF.

This chain connects TRBV4-1 to TRBJ1-4; D remains unclear. Germline V CDR1 and CDR2: MGHRA, YSYEKL. This CDR3 contains 15 residues. With 4 bases removed from V and 6 bases from J, the gap between germline ends came to 15 bases. The CDR3 sequence: CASSLEGRRDEKLFF. The DNA of the CDR3 is TGCGCCAGCAGCCTTGAGGGCAGGCGGGATGAAAAACTGTTTTTT.

This clone appeared a single time. The chain joins TRBV10-1 to TRBJ2-7; 12 nucleotides line up with TRBD2. The CDR3 is made up of 14 amino acids. Germline-derived CDR1 and CDR2 are WNHNN and SYGVQD (reference sequence). After removal of 6 bases from V and 6 bases from J, the junction contained 6 bases not matched to a gene. The CDR3 DNA sequence: TGCGCCAGCAGCCTGACTAGCGGGAGAGGCGAGCAGTACTTC. Its translation is CASSLTSGRGEQYF.

This clone was counted between two and nine times. The genes are TRBV5-6 and TRBJ1-2; the D gene is possibly TRBD1 (5 bases). CDR3 length: 14 amino acids. Per germline, CDR1 SGHDT and CDR2 YYEEEE. V was cut by 5 bases and J by 6 bases, with 17 bases left in between. The CDR3 sequence is CASSRVGEEDGYTF. The CDR3 nucleotides are TGTGCCAGCAGTCGCGTGGGGGAGGAAGATGGCTACACCTTC. The full variable domain, with the rest looked up from reference TRBV5-6 and TRBJ1-2, is DAGVTQSPTHLIKTRGQQVTLRCSPKSGHDTVSWYQQALGQGPQFIFQYYEEEERQRGNFPDRFSGHQFPNYSSELNVNALLLGDSALYLCASSRVGEEDGYTFGSGTRLTVV.

This clone was seen only a few times. The V gene is TRBV19, the J gene TRBJ1-1; possible D gene TRBD1, 6 bases. The CDR3 is made up of 13 amino acids. Germline CDR1 reads LNHDA; CDR2 reads SQIVND (reference sequence). Trimming left V 8 bases short and J 1 base short, with 11 bases between. The CDR3 protein is CASSIQGNTEAFF. As DNA, the CDR3 is TGTGCCAGTTCTATACAGGGGAACACTGAAGCTTTCTTT. Full variable domain (rest looked up from reference TRBV19 and TRBJ1-1): DGGITQSPKYLFRKEGQNVTLSCEQNLNHDAMYWYRQDPGQGLRLIYYSQIVNDFQKGDIAEGYSVSREKKESFPLTVTSAQKNPTAFYLCASSIQGNTEAFFGQGTRLTVV.

This clone was recorded only once. The V gene is TRBV11-2, the J gene TRBJ2-1; D is perhaps TRBD2 (6 bases). CDR3 length equals 14 residues. V lost 7 bases, J lost 4 bases, and 14 bases lay in between. From germline, CDR1 is SGHAT and CDR2 FQNNGV. The CDR3 protein is CASIRPGTYNEQFF. Written as DNA, the CDR3 is TGTGCCAGCATCCGGCCGGGGACTTACAATGAGCAGTTCTTC.

The chain carries TRBV9 and TRBJ2-3; the match to TRBD2 covers 10 bases. The CDR3 is 17 amino acids. Looked up from germline, CDR1 is SGDLS and CDR2 is YYNGEE. V trimming: 0 bases; J trimming: 2 bases; junction bases outside the gene matches: 6. The CDR3 region has the DNA TGTGCCAGCAGCGTAGGCGGGACTAGCGACTTCACAGATACGCAGTATTTT. This encodes CASSVGGTSDFTDTQYF.

The chain is built from TRBV7-8 and TRBJ1-1; D uncertain. The CDR3 loop spans 14 amino acids. The V end was cut by 5 bases, the J end by 2 bases, with 12 bases between. Per the germline V gene, CDR1 is SGHVS and CDR2 is FQNEAQ. CDR3 amino acids: CASSLYSTNTEAFF. The CDR3 nucleotides read TGTGCCAGCAGCCTATACAGCACAAACACTGAAGCTTTCTTT.

V usage is TRBV5-5 and J usage is TRBJ2-3; TRBD2 agrees at 11 bases. Unmatched junction bases numbered 2, after V lost 1 base and J lost 4 bases. This CDR3 is built from 15 residues. The V gene's germline CDR1 is SGHKS and CDR2 YYEKEE (reference sequence). CDR3 in amino acids: CASSLTSGSPDTQYF. Written as DNA, the CDR3 is TGTGCCAGCAGCTTGACTAGCGGGAGTCCAGATACGCAGTATTTT.